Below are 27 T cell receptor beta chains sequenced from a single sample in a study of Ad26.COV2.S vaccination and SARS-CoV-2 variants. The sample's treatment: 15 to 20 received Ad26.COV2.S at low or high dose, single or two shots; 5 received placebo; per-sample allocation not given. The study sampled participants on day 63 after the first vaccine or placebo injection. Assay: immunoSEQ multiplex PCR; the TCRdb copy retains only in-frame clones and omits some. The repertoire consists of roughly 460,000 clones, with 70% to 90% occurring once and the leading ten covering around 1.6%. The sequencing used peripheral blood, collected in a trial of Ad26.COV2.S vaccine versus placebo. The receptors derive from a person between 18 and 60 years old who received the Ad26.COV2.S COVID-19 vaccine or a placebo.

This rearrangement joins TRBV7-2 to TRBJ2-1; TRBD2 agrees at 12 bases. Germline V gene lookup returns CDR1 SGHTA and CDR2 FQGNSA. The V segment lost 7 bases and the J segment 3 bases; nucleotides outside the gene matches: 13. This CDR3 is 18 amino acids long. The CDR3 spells CASTITSGTSGHYNEQFF. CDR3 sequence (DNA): TGTGCCAGCACCATTACATCCGGGACTAGCGGGCACTACAATGAGCAGTTCTTC.

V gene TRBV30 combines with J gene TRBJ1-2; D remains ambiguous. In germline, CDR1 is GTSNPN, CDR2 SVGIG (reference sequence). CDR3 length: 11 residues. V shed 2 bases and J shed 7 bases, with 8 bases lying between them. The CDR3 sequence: CAWSSRPGYTF. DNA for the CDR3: TGTGCCTGGAGTTCTAGGCCTGGCTACACCTTC.

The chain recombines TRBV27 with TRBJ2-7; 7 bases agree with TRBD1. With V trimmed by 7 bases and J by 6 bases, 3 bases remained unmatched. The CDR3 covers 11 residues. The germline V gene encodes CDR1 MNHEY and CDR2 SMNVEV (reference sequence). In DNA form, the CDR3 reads TGTGCCAGCATGACAGGGCGCGAGCAGTACTTC. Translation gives CASMTGREQYF.

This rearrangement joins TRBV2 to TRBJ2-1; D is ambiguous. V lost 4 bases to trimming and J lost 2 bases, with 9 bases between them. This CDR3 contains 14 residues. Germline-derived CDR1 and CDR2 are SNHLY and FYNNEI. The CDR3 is CASSASHTYNEQFF. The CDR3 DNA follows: TGTGCCAGCAGTGCTTCTCATACCTACAATGAGCAGTTCTTC.

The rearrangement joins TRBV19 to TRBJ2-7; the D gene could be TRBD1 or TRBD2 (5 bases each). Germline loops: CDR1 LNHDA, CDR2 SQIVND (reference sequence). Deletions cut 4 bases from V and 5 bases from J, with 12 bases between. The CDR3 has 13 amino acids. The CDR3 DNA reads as TGTGCCAGTAGTAGGGCAGGGAGAGACGAGCAGTACTTC. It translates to CASSRAGRDEQYF. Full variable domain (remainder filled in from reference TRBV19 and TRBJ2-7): DGGITQSPKYLFRKEGQNVTLSCEQNLNHDAMYWYRQDPGQGLRLIYYSQIVNDFQKGDIAEGYSVSREKKESFPLTVTSAQKNPTAFYLCASSRAGRDEQYFGPGTRLTVT.

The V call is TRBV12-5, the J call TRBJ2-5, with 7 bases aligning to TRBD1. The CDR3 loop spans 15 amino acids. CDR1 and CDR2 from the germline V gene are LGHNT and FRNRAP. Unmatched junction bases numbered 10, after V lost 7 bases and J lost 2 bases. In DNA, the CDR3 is TGTGCTAGTGCCCAGATGCTCAGGGGGCAAGAGACCCAGTACTTC. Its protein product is CASAQMLRGQETQYF.

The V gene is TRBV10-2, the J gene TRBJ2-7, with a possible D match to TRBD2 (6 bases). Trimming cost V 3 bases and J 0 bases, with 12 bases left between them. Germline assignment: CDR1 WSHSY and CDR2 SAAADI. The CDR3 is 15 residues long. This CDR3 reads CASSEPGRGSYEQYF. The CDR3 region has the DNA TGCGCCAGCAGTGAACCCGGGCGGGGCTCCTACGAGCAGTACTTC.

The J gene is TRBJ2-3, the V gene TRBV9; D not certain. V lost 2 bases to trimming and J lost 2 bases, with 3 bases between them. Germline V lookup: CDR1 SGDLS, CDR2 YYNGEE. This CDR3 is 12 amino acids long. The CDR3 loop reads CASSVNTDTQYF. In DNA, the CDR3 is TGTGCCAGCAGCGTTAACACAGATACGCAGTATTTT.

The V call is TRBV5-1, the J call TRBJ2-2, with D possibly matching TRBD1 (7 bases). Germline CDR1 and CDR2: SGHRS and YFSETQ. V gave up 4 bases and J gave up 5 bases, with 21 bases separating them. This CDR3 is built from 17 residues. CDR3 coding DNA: TGCGCCAGCAGCCCGAGGGGAGGAGGGGGCGCGACCGGGGAGCTGTTTTTT. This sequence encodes CASSPRGGGGATGELFF.

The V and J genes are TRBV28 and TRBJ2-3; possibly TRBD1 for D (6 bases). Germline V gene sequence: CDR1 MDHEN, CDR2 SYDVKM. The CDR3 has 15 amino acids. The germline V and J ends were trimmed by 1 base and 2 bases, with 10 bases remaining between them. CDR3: CASSLFWDNTDTQYF. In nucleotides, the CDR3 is TGTGCCAGCAGTTTATTCTGGGACAACACAGATACGCAGTATTTT.

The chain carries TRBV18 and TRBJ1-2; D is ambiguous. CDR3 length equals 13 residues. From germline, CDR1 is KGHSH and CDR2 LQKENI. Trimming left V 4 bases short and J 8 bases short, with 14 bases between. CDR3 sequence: CASSRRGMDGYTF. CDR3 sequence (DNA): TGTGCCAGCTCACGTCGGGGAATGGACGGCTACACCTTC.

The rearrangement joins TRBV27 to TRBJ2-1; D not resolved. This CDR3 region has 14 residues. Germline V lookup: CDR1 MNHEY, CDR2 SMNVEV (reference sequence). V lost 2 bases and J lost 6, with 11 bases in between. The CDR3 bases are TGTGCCAGCAGTTTAAGTGGTAGATTCAATGAGCAGTTCTTC. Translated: CASSLSGRFNEQFF.

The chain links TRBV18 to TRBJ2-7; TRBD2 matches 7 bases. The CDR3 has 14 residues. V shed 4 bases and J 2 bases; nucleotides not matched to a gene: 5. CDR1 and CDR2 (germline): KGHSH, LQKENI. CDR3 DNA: TGTGCCAGCTCACGGGACGGGGGGACCTACGAGCAGTACTTC. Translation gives CASSRDGGTYEQYF.

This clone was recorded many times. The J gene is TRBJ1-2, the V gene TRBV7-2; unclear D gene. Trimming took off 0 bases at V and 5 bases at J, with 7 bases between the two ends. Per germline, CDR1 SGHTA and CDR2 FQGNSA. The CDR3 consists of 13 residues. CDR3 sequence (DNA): TGTGCCAGCAGCTTAGCGACGGATTATGGCTACACCTTC. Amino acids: CASSLATDYGYTF.

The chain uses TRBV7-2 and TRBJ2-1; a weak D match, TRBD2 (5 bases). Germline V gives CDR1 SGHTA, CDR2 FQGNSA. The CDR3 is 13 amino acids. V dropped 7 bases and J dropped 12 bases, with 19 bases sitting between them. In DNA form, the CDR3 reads TGTGCCAGCAACCCCCAGGTCGGGGTTGGGCAGTTCTTC. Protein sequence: CASNPQVGVGQFF.

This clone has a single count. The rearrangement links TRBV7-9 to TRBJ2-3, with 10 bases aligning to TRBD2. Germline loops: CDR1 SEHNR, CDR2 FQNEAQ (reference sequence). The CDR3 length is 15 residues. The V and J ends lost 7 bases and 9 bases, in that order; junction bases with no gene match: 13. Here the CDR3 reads CASTVAGGTPGTQYF. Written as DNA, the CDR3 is TGTGCCAGCACGGTAGCGGGAGGAACCCCAGGCACGCAGTATTTT.

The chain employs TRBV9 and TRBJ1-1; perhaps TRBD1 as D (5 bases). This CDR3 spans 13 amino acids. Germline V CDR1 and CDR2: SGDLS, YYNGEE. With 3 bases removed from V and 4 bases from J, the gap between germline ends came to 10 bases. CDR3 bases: TGTGCCAGCAGCGCCGGGGGGAGCACTGAAGCTTTCTTT. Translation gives CASSAGGSTEAFF.

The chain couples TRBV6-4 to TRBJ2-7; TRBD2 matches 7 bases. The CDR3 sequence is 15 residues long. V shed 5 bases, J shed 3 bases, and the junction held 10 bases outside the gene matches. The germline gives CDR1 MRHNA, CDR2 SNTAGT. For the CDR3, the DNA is TGTGCCAGCAGTAACCCAAGGGCTAGCGGCTACGAGCAGTACTTC. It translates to CASSNPRASGYEQYF.

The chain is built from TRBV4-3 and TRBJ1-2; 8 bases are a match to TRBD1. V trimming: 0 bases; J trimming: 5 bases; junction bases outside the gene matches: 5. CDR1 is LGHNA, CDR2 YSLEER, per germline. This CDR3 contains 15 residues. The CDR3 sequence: CASSQERTGSYGYTF. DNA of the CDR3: TGCGCCAGCAGCCAAGAAAGGACAGGGTCTTATGGCTACACCTTC.

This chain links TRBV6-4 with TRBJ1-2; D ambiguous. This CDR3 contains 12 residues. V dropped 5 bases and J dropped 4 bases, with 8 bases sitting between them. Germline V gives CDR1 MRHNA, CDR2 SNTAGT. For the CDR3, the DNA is TGTGCCAGCAGTTCCGACGGCTATGGCTACACCTTC. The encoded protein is CASSSDGYGYTF.

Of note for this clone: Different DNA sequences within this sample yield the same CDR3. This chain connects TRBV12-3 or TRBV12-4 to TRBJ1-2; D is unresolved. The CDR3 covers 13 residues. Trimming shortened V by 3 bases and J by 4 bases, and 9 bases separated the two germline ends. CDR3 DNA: TGTGCCAGCAGTTTCGGGCGCACCTATGGCTACACCTTC. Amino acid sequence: CASSFGRTYGYTF.

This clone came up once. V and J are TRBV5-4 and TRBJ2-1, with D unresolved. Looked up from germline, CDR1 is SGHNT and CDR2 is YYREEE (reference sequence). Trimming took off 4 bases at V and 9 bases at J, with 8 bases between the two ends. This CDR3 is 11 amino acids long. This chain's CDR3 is CASSGSGEQFF. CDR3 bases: TGTGCCAGCAGCGGCTCGGGTGAGCAGTTCTTC.

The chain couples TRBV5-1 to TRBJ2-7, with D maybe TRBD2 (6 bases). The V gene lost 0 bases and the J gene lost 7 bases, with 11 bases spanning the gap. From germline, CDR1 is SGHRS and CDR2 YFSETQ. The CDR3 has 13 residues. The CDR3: CASSLALSGEQYF. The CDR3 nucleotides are TGCGCCAGCAGCTTGGCCTTAAGCGGGGAGCAGTACTTC.

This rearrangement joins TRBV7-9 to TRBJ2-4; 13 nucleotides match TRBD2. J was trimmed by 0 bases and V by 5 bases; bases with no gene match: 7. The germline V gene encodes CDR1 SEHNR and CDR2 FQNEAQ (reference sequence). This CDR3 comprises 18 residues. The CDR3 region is CASSPGTSGVLAKNIQYF. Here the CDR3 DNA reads TGTGCCAGCAGCCCCGGGACTAGCGGGGTATTAGCCAAAAACATTCAGTACTTC.

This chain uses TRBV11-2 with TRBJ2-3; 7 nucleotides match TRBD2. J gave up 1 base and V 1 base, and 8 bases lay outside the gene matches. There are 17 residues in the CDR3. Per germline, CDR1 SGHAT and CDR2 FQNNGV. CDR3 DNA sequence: TGTGCCAGCAGCTTAGGGACCGCTAGCGGCCGCACAGATACGCAGTATTTT. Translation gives CASSLGTASGRTDTQYF.

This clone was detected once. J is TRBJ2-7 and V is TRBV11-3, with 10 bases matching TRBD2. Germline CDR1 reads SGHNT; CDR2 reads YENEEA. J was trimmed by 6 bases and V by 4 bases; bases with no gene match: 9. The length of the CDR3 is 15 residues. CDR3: CASSSPLAGGGEQYF. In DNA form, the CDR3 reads TGTGCCAGCAGCTCCCCATTAGCGGGAGGAGGCGAGCAGTACTTC.

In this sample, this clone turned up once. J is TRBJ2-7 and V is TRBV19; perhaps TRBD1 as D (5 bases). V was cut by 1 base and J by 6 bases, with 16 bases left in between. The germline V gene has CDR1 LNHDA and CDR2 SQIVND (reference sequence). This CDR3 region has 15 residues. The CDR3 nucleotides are TGTGCCAGTAGTATAGGGGCAGGGCGGTTGACCGAGCAGTACTTC. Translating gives CASSIGAGRLTEQYF. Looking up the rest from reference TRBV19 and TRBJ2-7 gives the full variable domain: DGGITQSPKYLFRKEGQNVTLSCEQNLNHDAMYWYRQDPGQGLRLIYYSQIVNDFQKGDIAEGYSVSREKKESFPLTVTSAQKNPTAFYLCASSIGAGRLTEQYFGPGTRLTVT.